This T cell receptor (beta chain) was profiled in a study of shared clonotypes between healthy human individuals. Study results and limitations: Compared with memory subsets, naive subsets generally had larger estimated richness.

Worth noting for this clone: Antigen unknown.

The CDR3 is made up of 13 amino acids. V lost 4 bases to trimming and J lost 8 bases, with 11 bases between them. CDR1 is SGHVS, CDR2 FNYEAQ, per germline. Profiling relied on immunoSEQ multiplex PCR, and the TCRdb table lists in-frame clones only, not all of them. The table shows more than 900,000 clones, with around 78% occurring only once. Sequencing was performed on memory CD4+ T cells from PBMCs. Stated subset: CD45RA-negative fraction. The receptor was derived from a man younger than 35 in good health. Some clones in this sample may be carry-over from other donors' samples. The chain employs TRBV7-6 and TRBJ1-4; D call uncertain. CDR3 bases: TGTGCCAGCAGCTCCGGTCTGGGGGAAAAACTGTTTTTT. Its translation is CASSSGLGEKLFF.